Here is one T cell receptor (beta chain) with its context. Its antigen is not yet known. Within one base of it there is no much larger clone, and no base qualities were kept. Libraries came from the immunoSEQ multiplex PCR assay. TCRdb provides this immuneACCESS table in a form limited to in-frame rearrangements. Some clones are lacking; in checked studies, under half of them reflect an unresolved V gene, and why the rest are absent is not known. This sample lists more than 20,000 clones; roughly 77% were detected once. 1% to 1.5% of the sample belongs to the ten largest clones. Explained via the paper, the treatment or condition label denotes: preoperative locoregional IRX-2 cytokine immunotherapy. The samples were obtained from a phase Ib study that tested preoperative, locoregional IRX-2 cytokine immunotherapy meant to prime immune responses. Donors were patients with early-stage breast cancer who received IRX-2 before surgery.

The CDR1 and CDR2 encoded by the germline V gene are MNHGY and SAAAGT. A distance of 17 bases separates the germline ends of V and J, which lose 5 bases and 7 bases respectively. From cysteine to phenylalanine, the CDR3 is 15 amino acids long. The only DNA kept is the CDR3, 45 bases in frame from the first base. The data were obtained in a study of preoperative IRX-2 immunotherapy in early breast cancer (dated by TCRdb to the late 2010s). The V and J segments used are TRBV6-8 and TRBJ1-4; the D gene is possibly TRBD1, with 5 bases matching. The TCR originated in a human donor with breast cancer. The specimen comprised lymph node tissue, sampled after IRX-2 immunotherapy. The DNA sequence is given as TGTGCCAGCAGTGACCCTGGTACGGGGGTTGAAAAACTGTTTTTT. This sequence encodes CASSDPGTGVEKLFF.